The following is a T cell receptor (beta chain) sequence with its context. Its antigen is currently not known. No quality values exist for individual bases; no much larger clone is one base distant. From its cysteine to its phenylalanine, the CDR3 spans 16 amino acids. Only the CDR3 portion is preserved as DNA: 48 bases, with reading frame beginning at the first base. CDR1 and CDR2 are read off the germline V gene as SGDLS and YYNGEE. Here V drops 0 bases and J drops 6 bases, and the junction holds 9 bases not matched to any gene. TCRbeta CDR3 regions were amplified from genomic DNA using the immunoSEQ Assay, a bias-controlled multiplex PCR. In the paper's pipeline: Nucleated cell counts per sample were estimated from amplification of reference gene primers within the assay. Sequence reads were collapsed and filtered to measure the absolute abundance of every unique TCRbeta CDR3 rearrangement. For each sample, productive Simpson clonality was calculated by taking the square root of Simpson's diversity index across productive rearrangements. TCRdb carries this immuneACCESS record with in-frame sequences only. Its versions omit some clonotypes, under half of them owing to an unresolved V gene in the studies checked, with the rest unexplained. V and J calls and clone size are as listed in that table; D and trimming were resolved from the DNA. The sample has some 360,000 clones on record, roughly 90% of them singletons. Roughly 4% of the sample belongs to the ten largest clones.

These data are taken from a study of blood T cell repertoires in COVID-19 (dated by TCRdb to 2019 to 2021). The study in broad terms: Collaborator samples came from the United States, Italy and Spain and covered acute and convalescent phases of COVID-19. The prospective study material was composed of cDNA or gDNA derived from T cells, B-cell-depleted T cells, or PBMCs. Deeply sampled blood TCRbeta repertoires from subjects exposed to, actively infected with, or recovered from COVID-19 were included in the dataset. The repertoires were released in a freely available public database intended as a resource for research on the immune response to SARS-CoV-2. The samples were drawn from two sources: the first 160 participants of the ongoing ImmuneRACE study, and 1,000 to 1,500 subjects contributed by 6 global collaborators. The sample metadata nearly always contained a de-identified subject ID, COVID-19 status, age in years and sex. Where HLA class I and class II types were available, the types were taken from metadata supplied by the sample provider, not from assay-based typing. Overall study outcomes, separate from this receptor: The quantity of clinical and demographic metadata differed by source and by participant and was supplied without curation.

At one collaborating source in Seattle, patients were enrolled during active infection and were followed longitudinally through the course of disease. Collaborating institutions collected whole blood in K2EDTA tubes following their own protocols. For TCRbeta analysis, collaborator samples were shipped as frozen whole blood, as isolated PBMCs, or as DNA extracted from either sample type. The sequence was collected from a woman aged 55 to 70 with COVID-19, enrolled during active disease. Sequenced: peripheral blood. The sequence links TRBV9 to TRBJ2-7, and 10 junctional nucleotides match TRBD1. In nucleotides, the sequence is TGTGCCAGCAGCGTAGGGTCGGGGGACAGGGGAACCGAGCAGTACTTC. Its translation reads: CASSVGSGDRGTEQYF.